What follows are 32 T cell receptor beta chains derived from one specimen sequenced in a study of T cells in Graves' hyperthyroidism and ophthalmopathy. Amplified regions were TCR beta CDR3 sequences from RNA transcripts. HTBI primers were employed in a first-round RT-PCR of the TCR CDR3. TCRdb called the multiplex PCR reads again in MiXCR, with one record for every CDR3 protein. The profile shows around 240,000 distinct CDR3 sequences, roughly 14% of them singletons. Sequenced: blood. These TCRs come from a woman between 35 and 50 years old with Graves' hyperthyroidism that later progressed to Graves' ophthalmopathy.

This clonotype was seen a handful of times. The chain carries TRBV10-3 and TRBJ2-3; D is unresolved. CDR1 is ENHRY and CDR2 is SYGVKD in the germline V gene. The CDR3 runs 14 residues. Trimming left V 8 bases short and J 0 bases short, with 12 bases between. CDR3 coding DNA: TGTGCCATCGGATGGGGTACTAGCACAGATACGCAGTATTTT. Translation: CAIGWGTSTDTQYF.

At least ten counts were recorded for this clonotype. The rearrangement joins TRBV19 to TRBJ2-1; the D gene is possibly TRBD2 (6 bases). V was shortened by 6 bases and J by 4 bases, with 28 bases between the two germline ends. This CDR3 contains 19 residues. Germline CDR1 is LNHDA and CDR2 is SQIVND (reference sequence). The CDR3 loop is CASSTRPGLLIGVYNEQFF. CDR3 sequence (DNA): TGTGCCAGTAGCACGAGACCGGGACTCCTTATCGGGGTTTACAATGAGCAGTTCTTC. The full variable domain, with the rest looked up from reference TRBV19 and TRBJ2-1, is DGGITQSPKYLFRKEGQNVTLSCEQNLNHDAMYWYRQDPGQGLRLIYYSQIVNDFQKGDIAEGYSVSREKKESFPLTVTSAQKNPTAFYLCASSTRPGLLIGVYNEQFFGPGTRLTVL.

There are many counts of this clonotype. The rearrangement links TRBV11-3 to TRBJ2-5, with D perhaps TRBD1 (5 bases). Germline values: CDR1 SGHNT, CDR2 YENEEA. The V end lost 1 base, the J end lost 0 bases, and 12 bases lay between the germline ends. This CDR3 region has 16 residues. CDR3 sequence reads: CASSLGINRNQETQYF. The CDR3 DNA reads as TGTGCCAGCAGCTTAGGGATAAACAGGAACCAAGAGACCCAGTACTTC.

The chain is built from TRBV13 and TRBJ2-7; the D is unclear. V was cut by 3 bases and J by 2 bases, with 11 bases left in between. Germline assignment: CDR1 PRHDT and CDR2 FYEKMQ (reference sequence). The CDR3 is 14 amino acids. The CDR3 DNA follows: TGTGCCAGCAGCTTCGAGGATCTGGCCTACGAGCAGTACTTC. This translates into CASSFEDLAYEQYF.

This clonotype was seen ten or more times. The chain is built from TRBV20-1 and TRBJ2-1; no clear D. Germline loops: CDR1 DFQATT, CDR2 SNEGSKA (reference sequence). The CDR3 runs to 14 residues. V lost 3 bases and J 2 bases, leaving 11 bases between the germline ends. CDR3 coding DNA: TGCAGTGCTAGGATAGTGGGGACCTACAATGAGCAGTTCTTC. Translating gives CSARIVGTYNEQFF.

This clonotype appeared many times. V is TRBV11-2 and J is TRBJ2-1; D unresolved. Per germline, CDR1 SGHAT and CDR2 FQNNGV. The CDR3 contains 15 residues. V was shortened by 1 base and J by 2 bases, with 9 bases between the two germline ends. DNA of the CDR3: TGTGCCAGCAGCTTAGTTATTCTGCCCTACAATGAGCAGTTCTTC. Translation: CASSLVILPYNEQFF.

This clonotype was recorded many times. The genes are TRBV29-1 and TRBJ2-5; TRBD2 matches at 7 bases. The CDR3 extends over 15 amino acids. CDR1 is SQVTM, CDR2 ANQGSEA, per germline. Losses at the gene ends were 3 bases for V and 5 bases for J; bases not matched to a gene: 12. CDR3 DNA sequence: TGCAGCGTTGATACCCTCGCGGGAGTGGGGGAGACCCAGTACTTC. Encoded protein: CSVDTLAGVGETQYF.

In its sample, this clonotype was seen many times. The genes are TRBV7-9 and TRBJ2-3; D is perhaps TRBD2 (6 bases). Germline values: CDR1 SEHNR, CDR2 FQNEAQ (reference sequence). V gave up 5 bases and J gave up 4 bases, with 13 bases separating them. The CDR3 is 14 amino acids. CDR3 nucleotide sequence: TGTGCCAGCAGCCCGACTAGGGGCGCAGATACGCAGTATTTT. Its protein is CASSPTRGADTQYF.

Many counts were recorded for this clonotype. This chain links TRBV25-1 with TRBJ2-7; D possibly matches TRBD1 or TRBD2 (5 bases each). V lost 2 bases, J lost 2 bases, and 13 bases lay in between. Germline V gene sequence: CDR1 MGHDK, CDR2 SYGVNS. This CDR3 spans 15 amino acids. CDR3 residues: CASSEAPGPTYEQYF. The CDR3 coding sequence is TGTGCCAGCAGTGAAGCACCGGGACCGACCTACGAGCAGTACTTC.

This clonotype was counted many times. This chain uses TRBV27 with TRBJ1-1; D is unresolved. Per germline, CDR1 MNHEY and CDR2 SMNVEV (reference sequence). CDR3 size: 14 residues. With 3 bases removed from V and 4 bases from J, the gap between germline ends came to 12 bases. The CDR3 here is CASSFEGIGTEAFF. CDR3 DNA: TGTGCCAGCAGTTTTGAAGGGATCGGCACTGAAGCTTTCTTT.

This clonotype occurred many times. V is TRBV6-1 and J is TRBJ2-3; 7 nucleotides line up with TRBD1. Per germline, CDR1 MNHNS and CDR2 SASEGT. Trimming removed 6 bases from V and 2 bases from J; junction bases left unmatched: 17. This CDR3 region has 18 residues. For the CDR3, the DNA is TGTGCCAGCAGGGACACCCCCTGGACAGGTTTCTTCACAGATACGCAGTATTTT. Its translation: CASRDTPWTGFFTDTQYF.

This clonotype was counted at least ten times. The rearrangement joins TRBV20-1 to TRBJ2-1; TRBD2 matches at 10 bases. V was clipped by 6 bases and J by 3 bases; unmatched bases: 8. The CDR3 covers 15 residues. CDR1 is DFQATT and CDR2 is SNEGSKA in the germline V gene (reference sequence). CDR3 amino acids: CSANSGRDIYNEQFF. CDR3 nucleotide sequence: TGCAGTGCAAACAGCGGGAGGGACATCTACAATGAGCAGTTCTTC.

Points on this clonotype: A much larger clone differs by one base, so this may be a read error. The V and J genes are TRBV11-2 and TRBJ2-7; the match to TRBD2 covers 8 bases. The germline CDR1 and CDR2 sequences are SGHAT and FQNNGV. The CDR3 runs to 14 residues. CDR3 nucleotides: TGTGCCGGCAGCCCTAGCGGGCCTACCTACGAGCAGTACTTC. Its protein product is CAGSPSGPTYEQYF.

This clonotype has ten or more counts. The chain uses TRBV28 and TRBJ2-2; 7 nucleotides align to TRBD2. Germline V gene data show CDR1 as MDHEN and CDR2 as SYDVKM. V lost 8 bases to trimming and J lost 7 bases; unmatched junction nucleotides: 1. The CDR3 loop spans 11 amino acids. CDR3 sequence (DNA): TGTGCCAGCTGGGGGGGCGGGGAGCTGTTTTTT. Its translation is CASWGGGELFF.

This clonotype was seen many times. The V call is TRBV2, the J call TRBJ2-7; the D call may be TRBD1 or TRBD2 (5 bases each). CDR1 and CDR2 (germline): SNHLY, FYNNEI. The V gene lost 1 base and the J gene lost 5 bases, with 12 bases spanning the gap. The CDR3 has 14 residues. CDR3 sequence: CASSEGSGAHEQYF. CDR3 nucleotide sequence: TGTGCCAGCAGTGAAGGGTCCGGGGCCCACGAGCAGTACTTC.

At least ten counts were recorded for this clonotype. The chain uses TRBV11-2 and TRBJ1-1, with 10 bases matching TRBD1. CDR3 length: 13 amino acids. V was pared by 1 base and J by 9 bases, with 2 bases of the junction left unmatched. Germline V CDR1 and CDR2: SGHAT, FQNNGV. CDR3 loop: CASSLGTGGQAFF. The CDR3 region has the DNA TGTGCCAGCAGCTTAGGGACAGGGGGACAAGCTTTCTTT. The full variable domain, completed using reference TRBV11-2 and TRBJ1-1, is EAGVAQSPRYKIIEKRQSVAFWCNPISGHATLYWYQQILGQGPKLLIQFQNNGVVDDSQLPKDRFSAERLKGVDSTLKIQPAKLEDSAVYLCASSLGTGGQAFFGQGTRLTVV.

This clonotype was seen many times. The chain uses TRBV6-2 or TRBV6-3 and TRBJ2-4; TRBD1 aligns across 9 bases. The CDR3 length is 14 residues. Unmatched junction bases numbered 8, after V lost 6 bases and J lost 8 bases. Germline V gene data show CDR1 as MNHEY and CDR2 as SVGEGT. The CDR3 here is CASSPGQGDYIQYF. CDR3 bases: TGTGCCAGCAGCCCGGGACAGGGTGACTACATTCAGTACTTC.

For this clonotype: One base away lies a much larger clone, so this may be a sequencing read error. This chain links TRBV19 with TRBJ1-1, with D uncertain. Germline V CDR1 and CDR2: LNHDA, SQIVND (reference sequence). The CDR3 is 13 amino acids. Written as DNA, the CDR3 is TGTGCCAGTACTAGGACGGGGAACGCTGAAGCTTTCTTT. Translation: CASTRTGNAEAFF.

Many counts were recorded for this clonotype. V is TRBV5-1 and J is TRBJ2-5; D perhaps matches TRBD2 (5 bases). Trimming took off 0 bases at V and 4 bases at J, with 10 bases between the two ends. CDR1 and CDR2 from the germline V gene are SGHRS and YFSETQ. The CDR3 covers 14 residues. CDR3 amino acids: CASSLVATRETQYF. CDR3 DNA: TGCGCCAGCAGCTTGGTAGCCACTAGAGAGACCCAGTACTTC.

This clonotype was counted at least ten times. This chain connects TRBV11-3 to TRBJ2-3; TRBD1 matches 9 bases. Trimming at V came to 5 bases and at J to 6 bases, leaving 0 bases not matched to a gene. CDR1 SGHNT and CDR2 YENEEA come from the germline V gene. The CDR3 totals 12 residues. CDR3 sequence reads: CASSGQGDTQYF. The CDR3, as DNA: TGTGCCAGCAGCGGACAGGGGGATACGCAGTATTTT.

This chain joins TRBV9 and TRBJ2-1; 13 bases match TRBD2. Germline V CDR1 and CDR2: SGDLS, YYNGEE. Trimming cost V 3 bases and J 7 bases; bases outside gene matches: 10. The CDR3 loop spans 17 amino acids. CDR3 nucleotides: TGTGCCAGCAGCGGGGGGCAGAGGACTAGCGGGAGAAATGAGCAGTTCTTC. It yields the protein CASSGGQRTSGRNEQFF.

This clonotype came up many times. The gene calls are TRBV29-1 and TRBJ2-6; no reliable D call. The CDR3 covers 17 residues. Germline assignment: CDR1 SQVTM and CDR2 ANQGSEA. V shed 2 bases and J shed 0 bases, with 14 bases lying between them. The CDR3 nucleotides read TGCAGCGTTGAATTCACACATACTCCCTCTGGGGCCAACGTCCTGACTTTC. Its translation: CSVEFTHTPSGANVLTF.

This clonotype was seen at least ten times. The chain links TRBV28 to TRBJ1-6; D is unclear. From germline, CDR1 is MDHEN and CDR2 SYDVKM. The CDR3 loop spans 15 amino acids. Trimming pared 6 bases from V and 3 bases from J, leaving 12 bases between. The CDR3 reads CASSPPTGYNSPLHF. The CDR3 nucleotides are TGTGCCAGCAGCCCCCCGACGGGCTATAATTCACCCCTCCACTTT.

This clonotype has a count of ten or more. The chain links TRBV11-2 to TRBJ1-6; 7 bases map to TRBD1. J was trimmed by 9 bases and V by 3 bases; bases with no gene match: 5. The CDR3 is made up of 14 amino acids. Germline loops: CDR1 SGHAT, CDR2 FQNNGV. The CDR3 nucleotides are TGTGCCAGCAGCTTCCGACAGGGTTCTTCACCCCTCCACTTT. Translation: CASSFRQGSSPLHF.

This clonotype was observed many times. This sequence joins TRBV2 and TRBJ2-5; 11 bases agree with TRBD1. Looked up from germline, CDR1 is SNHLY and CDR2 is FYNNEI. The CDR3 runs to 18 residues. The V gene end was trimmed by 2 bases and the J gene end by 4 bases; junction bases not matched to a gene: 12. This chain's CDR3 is CASSEWALDRGLGETQYF. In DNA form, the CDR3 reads TGTGCCAGCAGTGAATGGGCTCTGGACAGGGGGCTTGGAGAGACCCAGTACTTC.

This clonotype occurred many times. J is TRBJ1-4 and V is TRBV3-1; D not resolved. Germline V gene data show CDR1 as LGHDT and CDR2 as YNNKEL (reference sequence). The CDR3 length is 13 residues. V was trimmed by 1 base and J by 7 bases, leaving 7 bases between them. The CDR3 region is CASSQVYFEKLFF. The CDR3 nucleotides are TGTGCCAGCAGCCAAGTCTATTTTGAAAAACTGTTTTTT. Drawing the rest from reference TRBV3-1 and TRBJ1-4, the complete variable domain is DTAVSQTPKYLVTQMGNDKSIKCEQNLGHDTMYWYKQDSKKFLKIMFSYNNKELIINETVPNRFSPKSPDKAHLNLHINSLELGDSAVYFCASSQVYFEKLFFGSGTQLSVL.

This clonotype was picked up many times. The CDR3 loop is CASSGTGFDEQYF. The DNA for the CDR3 is TGTGCCAGCAGCGGGACAGGGTTCGATGAGCAGTACTTC. The chain employs TRBV9 and TRBJ2-7, with 8 bases aligning to TRBD1. With 3 bases clipped from V and 7 bases from J, the junction kept 6 bases outside the gene matches. Germline assignment: CDR1 SGDLS and CDR2 YYNGEE. This CDR3 is built from 13 residues.

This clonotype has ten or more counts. In DNA form, the CDR3 reads TGTGCCAGCAGCATGAGGGACAATGAAAAACTGTTTTTT. Protein: CASSMRDNEKLFF. This chain uses TRBV11-2 with TRBJ1-4; tentative D call: TRBD1 (5 bases). With 5 bases removed from V and 5 bases from J, the gap between germline ends came to 9 bases. This CDR3 region has 13 residues. The germline V gene has CDR1 SGHAT and CDR2 FQNNGV.

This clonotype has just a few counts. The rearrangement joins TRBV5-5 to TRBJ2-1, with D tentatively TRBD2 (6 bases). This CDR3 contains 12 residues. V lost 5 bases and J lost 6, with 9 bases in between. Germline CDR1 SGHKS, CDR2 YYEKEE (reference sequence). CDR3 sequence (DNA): TGTGCCAGCAGTGGAGCGGGCAATGAGCAGTTCTTC. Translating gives CASSGAGNEQFF.

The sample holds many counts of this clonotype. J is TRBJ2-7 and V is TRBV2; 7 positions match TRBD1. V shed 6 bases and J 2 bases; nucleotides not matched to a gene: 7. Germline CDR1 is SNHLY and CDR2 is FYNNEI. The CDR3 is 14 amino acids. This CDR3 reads CASRPQGQPYEQYF. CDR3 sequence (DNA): TGTGCCAGCAGGCCCCAGGGACAGCCCTACGAGCAGTACTTC.

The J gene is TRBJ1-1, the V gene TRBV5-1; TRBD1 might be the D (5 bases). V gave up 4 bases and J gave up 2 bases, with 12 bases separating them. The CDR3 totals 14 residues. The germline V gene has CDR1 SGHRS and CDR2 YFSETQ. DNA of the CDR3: TGCGCCAGCAGCCTATGGCAGGGAAACACTGAAGCTTTCTTT. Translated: CASSLWQGNTEAFF.

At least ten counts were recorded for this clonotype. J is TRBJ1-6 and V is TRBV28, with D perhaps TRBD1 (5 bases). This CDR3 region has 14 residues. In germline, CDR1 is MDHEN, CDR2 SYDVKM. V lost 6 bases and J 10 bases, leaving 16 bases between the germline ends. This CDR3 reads CASSFEGGGSPLHF. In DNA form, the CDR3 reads TGTGCCAGCAGCTTTGAGGGCGGGGGGTCACCCCTCCACTTT.